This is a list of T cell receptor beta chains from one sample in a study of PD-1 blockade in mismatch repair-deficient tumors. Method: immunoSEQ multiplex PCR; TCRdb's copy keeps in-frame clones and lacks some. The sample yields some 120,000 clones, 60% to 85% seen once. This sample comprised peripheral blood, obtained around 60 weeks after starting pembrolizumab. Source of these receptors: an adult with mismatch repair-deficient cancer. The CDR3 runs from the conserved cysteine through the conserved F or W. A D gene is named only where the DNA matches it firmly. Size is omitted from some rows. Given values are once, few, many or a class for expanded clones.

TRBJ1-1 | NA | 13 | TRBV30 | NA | CAWSQGVETKAFF | TGTGCCTGGAGTCAAGGGGTAGAAACTAAAGCTTTCTTT
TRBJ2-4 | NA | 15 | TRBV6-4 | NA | CASSDRGLAKNIQYF | TGTGCCAGCAGTGACAGGGGTCTAGCCAAAAACATTCAGTACTTC
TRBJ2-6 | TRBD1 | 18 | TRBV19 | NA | CASSTTGTGGAGANVLTF | TGTGCCAGTAGTACCACCGGGACAGGGGGCGCTGGGGCCAACGTCCTGACTTTC
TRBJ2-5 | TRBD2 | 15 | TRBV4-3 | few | CASSPFLAVRETQYF | TGCGCCAGCAGCCCCTTCCTAGCGGTTCGGGAGACCCAGTACTTC
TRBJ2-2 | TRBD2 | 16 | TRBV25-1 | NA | CASRFGTSGPGGELFF | TGTGCCAGCCGATTTGGAACTAGCGGGCCGGGCGGGGAGCTGTTTTTT
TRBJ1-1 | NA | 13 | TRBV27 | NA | CASSLYGYTEAFF | TGTGCCAGCAGTTTATACGGGTACACTGAAGCTTTCTTT
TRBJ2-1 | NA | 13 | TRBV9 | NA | CASSPTSPDEQFF | TGTGCCAGCAGCCCGACCTCCCCGGATGAGCAGTTCTTC
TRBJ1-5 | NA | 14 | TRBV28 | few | CASRPGGFNQPQHF | TGTGCCAGCAGGCCAGGAGGCTTCAATCAGCCCCAGCATTTT
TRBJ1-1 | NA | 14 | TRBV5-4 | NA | CASSKQGANTEAFF | TGTGCCAGCAGCAAACAGGGAGCGAACACTGAAGCTTTCTTT
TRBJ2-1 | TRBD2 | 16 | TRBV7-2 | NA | CASRKLAGGSYNEQFF | TGTGCCAGCAGAAAACTAGCGGGAGGCTCCTACAATGAGCAGTTCTTC